A single sample is the source of the 20 T cell receptor beta chains below, sequenced in a study of blood T cell repertoires in COVID-19. Clones were read by immunoSEQ multiplex PCR, and TCRdb kept only the in-frame ones, dropping some. The sample yields more than 300,000 clones, 91% seen once. The sequencing input was peripheral blood. The receptors derive from a woman aged 18-35 years who had recovered from COVID-19.

The chain carries TRBV9 and TRBJ1-5, with 7 positions matching TRBD1. The junction had 15 bases not matched to a gene; V was cut back by 6 bases and J by 6 bases. This CDR3 contains 16 residues. Germline loops: CDR1 SGDLS, CDR2 YYNGEE. This CDR3 is CASNLCTGTAIQPQHF. In nucleotides, the CDR3 is TGTGCCAGCAACCTATGTACCGGGACAGCGATTCAGCCCCAGCATTTT.

This chain uses TRBV12-1 with TRBJ2-7; the D call in the table, TRBD2, was not verified against the DNA. TRBV12-1 is marked as a pseudogene. CDR3 length: 15 amino acids. For the CDR3, the DNA is TGTGCCAGCAGCGGGTCTAGCGGGGACTCCTACGAGCAGTACGTC. It encodes CASSGSSGDSYEQYV.

The chain carries TRBV5-1 and TRBJ1-1, with 7 bases matching TRBD1. The CDR3 has 15 amino acids. Germline lookup yields CDR1 SGHRS and CDR2 YFSETQ. The V gene end was trimmed by 4 bases and the J gene end by 4 bases; junction bases not matched to a gene: 10. The CDR3 protein is CASSPKNAGGTEAFF. CDR3 nucleotides: TGCGCCAGCAGCCCAAAAAACGCAGGGGGCACTGAAGCTTTCTTT.

The chain carries TRBV6-2 or TRBV6-3 and TRBJ1-1; TRBD1 aligns across 8 bases. The CDR3 consists of 15 residues. Germline V gene data show CDR1 as MNHEY and CDR2 as SVGEGT. V dropped 2 bases and J dropped 1; count of bases not matched to a gene: 3. This CDR3 reads CASSYGQGGNTEAFF. In DNA form, the CDR3 reads TGTGCCAGCAGTTACGGACAGGGCGGGAACACTGAAGCTTTCTTT.

In nucleotides, the CDR3 is TGTGCCATCAGGGAGACTAGCCTCACCTACAATGAGCAGTTCTTC. Protein product: CAIRETSLTYNEQFF. This chain links TRBV10-3 with TRBJ2-1; 7 bases align to TRBD2. CDR1 and CDR2 (germline): ENHRY, SYGVKD. This CDR3 is 15 amino acids long. The J segment lost 2 bases and the V segment lost 6 bases, leaving 7 bases of the junction unmatched.

The V and J genes are TRBV30 and TRBJ2-2, with D uncertain. With 4 bases removed from V and 3 bases from J, the gap between germline ends came to 18 bases. CDR3 length equals 16 residues. Germline CDR1 GTSNPN, CDR2 SVGIG (reference sequence). The CDR3, as DNA: TGTGCCTGGACCCTACGGCTGGGCAGCTACACCGGGGAGCTGTTTTTT. It codes for CAWTLRLGSYTGELFF.

The V call is TRBV2, the J call TRBJ1-2, with 8 bases aligning to TRBD1. Trimming took 7 bases from V and 4 from J; bases not matched to a gene: 8. The CDR3 contains 14 residues. Germline V gives CDR1 SNHLY, CDR2 FYNNEI. CDR3 bases: TGTGCCAGCAACCAGGGGGCATACTTCTATGGCTACACCTTC. It translates to CASNQGAYFYGYTF.

The V gene is TRBV30, the J gene TRBJ2-1; 9 nucleotides agree with TRBD2. Trimming took 4 bases from V and 8 from J; bases not matched to a gene: 15. This CDR3 comprises 16 residues. The germline V gene encodes CDR1 GTSNPN and CDR2 SVGIG (reference sequence). CDR3 nucleotide sequence: TGTGCCTGGAACACACCCGGGACTAGCCTCGGTGATGAGCAGTTCTTC. Its protein is CAWNTPGTSLGDEQFF.

The V and J genes are TRBV25-1 and TRBJ1-2, with 10 bases that match TRBD1. This CDR3 is 15 amino acids long. Trimming removed 3 bases from V and 2 bases from J; junction bases left unmatched: 3. The germline V gene encodes CDR1 MGHDK and CDR2 SYGVNS. The CDR3 region is CASSETGGVNYGYTF. As DNA, the CDR3 is TGTGCCAGCAGTGAGACAGGGGGCGTCAACTATGGCTACACCTTC.

In regard to this clone: Germline and junction disagree at one end, which may indicate a read error. This chain links TRBV6-5 with TRBJ2-3, with D possibly TRBD1 on 5 matching bases. Germline V lookup: CDR1 MNHEY, CDR2 SVGAGI. The CDR3 consists of 13 residues. CDR3 sequence: CAGRAASTDTQYF. The DNA of the CDR3 is TGTGCCGGCAGGGCGGCTAGCACAGATACGCAGTATTTT.

This chain links TRBV19 with TRBJ2-1; TRBD2 matches at 8 bases. Germline V gene lookup returns CDR1 LNHDA and CDR2 SQIVND (reference sequence). J was trimmed by 0 bases and V by 6 bases; bases with no gene match: 13. This CDR3 comprises 18 residues. The CDR3 loop is CASRRLAGSRFSYNEQFF. In DNA, the CDR3 is TGTGCCAGTAGGCGGCTAGCGGGCAGCCGATTCTCCTACAATGAGCAGTTCTTC.

The chain combines TRBV19 with TRBJ1-1, with 10 nucleotides matching TRBD1. Germline CDR1 is LNHDA and CDR2 is SQIVND (reference sequence). The CDR3 is made up of 15 amino acids. V dropped 6 bases and J dropped 4; count of bases not matched to a gene: 8. The CDR3 coding sequence is TGTGCCAGTAGCAAGGGACAGGGGTGGATCACTGAAGCTTTCTTT. This codes for CASSKGQGWITEAFF.

The V gene is TRBV11-2, the J gene TRBJ2-2; the match to TRBD2 covers 9 bases. Germline V gives CDR1 SGHAT, CDR2 FQNNGV. The V segment lost 4 bases and the J segment 6 bases; nucleotides outside the gene matches: 3. The CDR3 is 14 residues long. The CDR3 spells CASSSRLAAGELFF. CDR3 nucleotides: TGTGCCAGCAGCTCCCGACTAGCGGCCGGGGAGCTGTTTTTT.

The chain has TRBV7-2 and TRBJ1-2, with D hard to call. Trimming took off 3 bases at V and 8 bases at J, with 13 bases between the two ends. The germline CDR1 and CDR2 sequences are SGHTA and FQGNSA. This CDR3 has 13 residues. The CDR3 region is CASSFVEGLGYTF. The DNA for the CDR3 is TGTGCCAGCAGCTTCGTGGAGGGCTTGGGCTACACCTTC.

The rearrangement uses TRBV5-1 and TRBJ2-3; D is perhaps TRBD1 (5 bases). CDR3 length: 15 amino acids. Per the germline V gene, CDR1 is SGHRS and CDR2 is YFSETQ. The V and J ends lost 0 bases and 4 bases respectively, with 12 bases between them. The DNA of the CDR3 is TGCGCCAGCAGCTTGGGGACACCAAGGGCAGATACGCAGTATTTT. Its protein product is CASSLGTPRADTQYF.

The chain uses TRBV2 and TRBJ2-5, with no clear D. Deletions cut 6 bases from V and 3 bases from J, with 5 bases between. The CDR3 is 11 amino acids. Germline loops: CDR1 SNHLY, CDR2 FYNNEI. The CDR3 DNA follows: TGTGCCAGCAGCCCAGAAGAGACCCAGTACTTC. Protein: CASSPEETQYF.

This CDR3 is CASSQDLVASFEQFF. CDR3 DNA sequence: TGCGCCAGCAGCCAAGATTTGGTAGCCTCCTTTGAGCAGTTCTTC. The gene calls are TRBV4-1 and TRBJ2-1; D is ambiguous. The CDR3 has 15 residues. V dropped 0 bases and J dropped 9 bases, with 15 bases sitting between them. The germline V gene encodes CDR1 MGHRA and CDR2 YSYEKL.

The J gene is TRBJ2-3, the V gene TRBV6-6; unclear D gene. The CDR3 covers 15 residues. The V and J ends lost 7 bases and 2 bases respectively, with 16 bases between them. Germline V gene lookup returns CDR1 MNHNY and CDR2 SVGAGI (reference sequence). CDR3: CASTYQAQNTDTQYF. In DNA, the CDR3 is TGTGCCAGCACCTACCAGGCACAGAACACAGATACGCAGTATTTT.

The chain links TRBV7-8 to TRBJ1-2; no clear D. The germline V gene encodes CDR1 SGHVS and CDR2 FQNEAQ. This CDR3 has 14 amino acids. Trimming pared 5 bases from V and 4 bases from J, leaving 14 bases between. The CDR3, as DNA: TGTGCCAGCAGCCCTCCCGGGGTAGGCTATGGCTACACCTTC. This gives the protein CASSPPGVGYGYTF.

The chain uses TRBV24-1 and TRBJ2-1; a possible D gene is TRBD2 (6 bases). V was clipped by 5 bases and J by 12 bases, with 13 bases between them. Per the germline V gene, CDR1 is KGHDR and CDR2 is SFDVKD. CDR3 length: 12 residues. The CDR3: CATSVAGGGQFF. CDR3 DNA: TGTGCCACCAGTGTAGCCGGGGGAGGGCAGTTCTTC.